A selection of T cell receptor beta chains follows, all from one sample in a study of T cells after yellow fever vaccination. In TCRdb, the 5' RACE reads were re-called with MiXCR into one record per CDR3 protein. The sample contains around 590,000 distinct CDR3 sequences, 9% to 15% of which appear only once. Specimen: PBMCs, collected on the day of the yellow fever booster vaccination. All receptors come from a man aged 30-40 years who received the YFV17D yellow fever vaccine. The CDR3 runs from the conserved cysteine through the conserved F or W. D genes are given only for firm matches. A clone size is listed for some rows: how often the clone was seen (once, few, many), or a class if it is expanded.

d_call: NA
j_call: TRBJ2-7
clone_size: NA
v_call: TRBV25-1
cdr3_nt: TGTGCCAGCAGACAGGGAGGATCCTACGAGCAGTACTTC
cdr3_aa: CASRQGGSYEQYF

d_call: NA
j_call: TRBJ1-5
clone_size: NA
v_call: TRBV6-5
cdr3_nt: TGTGCCAGCAGTTACTCTTGGGACCCCCGGTCGGCTCAGCCCCAGCATTTT
cdr3_aa: CASSYSWDPRSAQPQHF

d_call: NA
j_call: TRBJ2-1
clone_size: NA
v_call: TRBV4-2
cdr3_nt: TGTGCCAGCAGCCAAGGAACTAGTTTTGTAAATGAGCAGTTCTTC
cdr3_aa: CASSQGTSFVNEQFF

d_call: NA
j_call: TRBJ1-1
clone_size: NA
v_call: TRBV3-1
cdr3_nt: TGTGCCAGCAGCCAAGACCCCTCGGAGATCCACACTGAAGCTTTCTTT
cdr3_aa: CASSQDPSEIHTEAFF

d_call: NA
j_call: TRBJ2-5
clone_size: few
v_call: TRBV28
cdr3_nt: TGTGCCAGCAGTCGCCTGGGGCTCTTCCAGGAGACCCAGTACTTC
cdr3_aa: CASSRLGLFQETQYF

d_call: NA
j_call: TRBJ2-3
clone_size: NA
v_call: TRBV7-2
cdr3_nt: TGTGCCAGCAGCTTTGGCCCCACAGGTACGCAGTATTTT
cdr3_aa: CASSFGPTGTQYF

d_call: TRBD2
j_call: TRBJ2-7
clone_size: NA
v_call: TRBV6-1
cdr3_nt: TGTGCCAGCAGTGAATATGGGGGGGGTCCCTACGAGCAGTACTTC
cdr3_aa: CASSEYGGGPYEQYF

d_call: NA
j_call: TRBJ2-1
clone_size: NA
v_call: TRBV19
cdr3_nt: TGTGCCAGTAGTATTCTACCCAAGACTTCCTACAATGAGCAGTTCTTC
cdr3_aa: CASSILPKTSYNEQFF

d_call: NA
j_call: TRBJ2-7
clone_size: few
v_call: TRBV6-2/TRBV6-3
cdr3_nt: TGTGCCAGTGCGGGACTCGGAACCTACGAGCAGTACTTC
cdr3_aa: CASAGLGTYEQYF

d_call: NA
j_call: TRBJ2-7
clone_size: NA
v_call: TRBV7-6
cdr3_nt: TGTGCCAGCAGCTTAGCTTTAAAGGCCGGCGAGCAGTACTTC
cdr3_aa: CASSLALKAGEQYF

d_call: NA
j_call: TRBJ2-2
clone_size: NA
v_call: TRBV2
cdr3_nt: TGTGCCAGCTCCAAAGGGCCGAACACCGGGGAGCTGTTTTTT
cdr3_aa: CASSKGPNTGELFF

d_call: TRBD2
j_call: TRBJ2-5
clone_size: few
v_call: TRBV20-1
cdr3_nt: TGCAGTGTCAGCGGGAAAAAAGAGACCCAGTACTTC
cdr3_aa: CSVSGKKETQYF

d_call: NA
j_call: TRBJ2-7
clone_size: NA
v_call: TRBV19
cdr3_nt: TGTGCCAGTAGTGCCCAGGGACTTAAATCCTACGAGCAGTACTTC
cdr3_aa: CASSAQGLKSYEQYF

d_call: NA
j_call: TRBJ2-2
clone_size: NA
v_call: TRBV19
cdr3_nt: TGTGCCAGCGGGGGGGAGCTGTTTTTT
cdr3_aa: CASGGELFF

d_call: TRBD1
j_call: TRBJ2-1
clone_size: NA
v_call: TRBV7-8
cdr3_nt: TGTGCCAGCCGTGGGACAGGGGGCTACAATGAGCAGTTCTTC
cdr3_aa: CASRGTGGYNEQFF

d_call: NA
j_call: TRBJ2-1
clone_size: NA
v_call: TRBV19
cdr3_nt: TGTGCCAGTAGTGTTGGTCTCCATGAGCAGTTCTTC
cdr3_aa: CASSVGLHEQFF

d_call: TRBD2
j_call: TRBJ2-3
clone_size: many
v_call: TRBV10-3
cdr3_nt: TGTGCCACCTCTAGCGGGACTAGCACAGATACGCAGTATTTT
cdr3_aa: CATSSGTSTDTQYF

d_call: NA
j_call: TRBJ2-1
clone_size: many
v_call: TRBV14
cdr3_nt: TGTGCCAGCAGCCAAGATCGAGGGAATGAGCAGTTCTTC
cdr3_aa: CASSQDRGNEQFF

d_call: NA
j_call: TRBJ1-2
clone_size: few
v_call: TRBV19
cdr3_nt: TGTGCCAGTAGTATAGGTACCGCGACCTATGGCTACACCTTC
cdr3_aa: CASSIGTATYGYTF

d_call: TRBD1
j_call: TRBJ1-2
clone_size: NA
v_call: TRBV20-1
cdr3_nt: TGCAGTGCTAGTACAGGGGGCCGCGGCTATGGCTACACCTTC
cdr3_aa: CSASTGGRGYGYTF

d_call: TRBD2
j_call: TRBJ2-5
clone_size: NA
v_call: TRBV12-3/TRBV12-4
cdr3_nt: TGTGCCAGCAGTTCGCGTCTGGCGGGAGGGGAGACCCAGTACTTC
cdr3_aa: CASSSRLAGGETQYF

d_call: TRBD2
j_call: TRBJ2-7
clone_size: NA
v_call: TRBV11-1
cdr3_nt: TGTGCCAGCAGCTCCCCTTCGGGACTAGCGGGAGGATACTACGAGCAGTACTTC
cdr3_aa: CASSSPSGLAGGYYEQYF

d_call: NA
j_call: TRBJ1-6
clone_size: NA
v_call: TRBV4-3
cdr3_nt: TGCGCCAGCAGCCAAGAACTCGAGATGGTCCCCACCCTCCACTTT
cdr3_aa: CASSQELEMVPTLHF

d_call: NA
j_call: TRBJ1-5
clone_size: many
v_call: TRBV5-1
cdr3_nt: TGCGCCAGCAGCTTGGGAGGGACTGGTAATCAGCCCCAGCATTTT
cdr3_aa: CASSLGGTGNQPQHF

d_call: NA
j_call: TRBJ2-1
clone_size: few
v_call: TRBV20-1
cdr3_nt: TGCAGTGCTAGAGACGGAGACAATGAGCAGTTCTTC
cdr3_aa: CSARDGDNEQFF

d_call: TRBD1
j_call: TRBJ2-7
clone_size: NA
v_call: TRBV3-1
cdr3_nt: TGTGCCAGCAGCCCACTATTGGGGACAGCATACGAGCAGTACTTC
cdr3_aa: CASSPLLGTAYEQYF

d_call: TRBD1
j_call: TRBJ2-1
clone_size: NA
v_call: TRBV29-1
cdr3_nt: TGCAGCGTTGGAAGGGACAGGGAGCAGTTCTTC
cdr3_aa: CSVGRDREQFF

d_call: TRBD1
j_call: TRBJ1-1
clone_size: few
v_call: TRBV10-3
cdr3_nt: TGTGCCATCCAAACCGACAGGGGGATGAACACTGAAGCTTTCTTT
cdr3_aa: CAIQTDRGMNTEAFF

d_call: NA
j_call: TRBJ2-5
clone_size: many
v_call: TRBV7-7
cdr3_nt: TGTGCTAGCAGCTCCAGGGTCAGTACTCAAGAGACCCAGTACTTC
cdr3_aa: CASSSRVSTQETQYF

d_call: NA
j_call: TRBJ1-1
clone_size: few
v_call: TRBV5-1
cdr3_nt: TGCGCCAGCAGCTTGGTCTTCTTGGGGAACACTGAAGCTTTCTTT
cdr3_aa: CASSLVFLGNTEAFF

d_call: TRBD1
j_call: TRBJ2-5
clone_size: few
v_call: TRBV5-4
cdr3_nt: TGTGCCAGCAGCTTGAAGGGGGCAGGGGGCCCTTCCGAGACCCAGTACTTC
cdr3_aa: CASSLKGAGGPSETQYF

d_call: TRBD2
j_call: TRBJ2-1
clone_size: many
v_call: TRBV14
cdr3_nt: TGTGCCAGCAGCTGGGGACTAGCGGATAATGAGCAGTTCTTC
cdr3_aa: CASSWGLADNEQFF

d_call: TRBD1
j_call: TRBJ1-4
clone_size: NA
v_call: TRBV10-3
cdr3_nt: TGTGCCATCAGGGAAACAGGGGGTAGTGAAAAACTGTTTTTT
cdr3_aa: CAIRETGGSEKLFF

d_call: TRBD2
j_call: TRBJ2-1
clone_size: NA
v_call: TRBV5-4
cdr3_nt: TGTGCCAGCAGCACTTTTACTAGCGATGAGCAGTTCTTC
cdr3_aa: CASSTFTSDEQFF

d_call: NA
j_call: TRBJ2-7
clone_size: many
v_call: TRBV5-1
cdr3_nt: TGCGCCAGCAGCTTGGCCGCACGGGACCCCCCAGATGAGCAGTACTTC
cdr3_aa: CASSLAARDPPDEQYF